The rows below give T cell receptor beta chains drawn from one sample of a study of T cell responses to AZD1222 COVID-19 vaccine. Sequencing used immunoSEQ multiplex PCR; TCRdb keeps in-frame clones, though not all of them. The sample lists approximately 140,000 clones, roughly 91% occurring once. The sequenced sample was peripheral blood, obtained on day 0 of AZD1222 vaccination. The receptors stem from an adult in good health. CDR3s include the opening cysteine and the closing phenylalanine or tryptophan. Each record gives: clone size, D gene, J gene, V gene, CDR3 protein, CDR3 DNA. The D gene is left open where the match is weak. Rows give clone size only sometimes, using once, few, many, or a class for an expanded clone.

>.|.|TRBJ1-3|TRBV6-5
CASHPPGAEGNTIYF
TGTGCCAGCCACCCCCCGGGGGCTGAAGGAAACACCATATATTTT
>.|.|TRBJ1-6|TRBV5-1
CASSRNPGHNNSPLHF
TGCGCCAGCAGCCGCAATCCGGGACACAATAATTCACCCCTCCACTTT
>.|TRBD2|TRBJ2-2|TRBV6-1
CASSERTSGVGELFF
TGTGCCAGCAGTGAACGGACTAGCGGGGTCGGGGAGCTGTTTTTT
>.|.|TRBJ1-1|TRBV5-4
CASSSNAQVEAFF
TGTGCCAGCAGCTCAAATGCACAGGTTGAAGCTTTCTTT
>.|TRBD1|TRBJ2-7|TRBV7-9
CASSSTSGQGRAYEQYF
TGTGCCAGCAGCTCCACTTCCGGACAGGGGCGAGCCTACGAGCAGTACTTC
>.|TRBD1|TRBJ1-5|TRBV2
CASDRGPHNQPQHF
TGTGCCAGTGACAGGGGGCCCCACAATCAGCCCCAGCATTTT
>.|TRBD1|TRBJ2-5|TRBV5-1
CASSRDRGGQETQYF
TGCGCCAGCAGCCGAGACAGGGGTGGTCAAGAGACCCAGTACTTC
>few|TRBD2|TRBJ2-1|TRBV10-1
CASAGKLAGGYNEQFF
TGCGCCAGCGCTGGGAAGTTAGCGGGAGGGTACAATGAGCAGTTCTTC
>.|.|TRBJ1-2|TRBV18
CASSFSLDGYTF
TGTGCCAGCTCATTTAGCCTGGATGGCTACACCTTC
>.|.|TRBJ1-6|TRBV19
CASSRIHSSRNSPLHF
TGTGCCAGTAGTCGTATCCACTCTTCACGGAATTCACCCCTCCACTTT
>.|.|TRBJ2-1|TRBV5-1
CASRGEGRNEQFF
TGCGCCAGCAGGGGTGAGGGTAGGAATGAGCAGTTCTTC
>once|TRBD1|TRBJ1-4|TRBV6-5
CASSYSGQMFF
TGTGCCAGCAGTTACTCGGGACAGATGTTTTTT
>.|.|TRBJ2-1|TRBV10-1
CASSESGGLANEQFF
TGCGCCAGCAGTGAGTCGGGGGGCCTTGCCAATGAGCAGTTCTTC
>.|.|TRBJ2-7|TRBV7-3
CASSLQGPYEQYF
TGTGCCAGCAGCCTCCAAGGACCCTACGAGCAGTACTTC
>.|.|TRBJ1-4|TRBV25-1
CASSEFKGKNEKLFF
TGTGCCAGCAGTGAATTTAAAGGGAAGAACGAAAAACTGTTTTTT
>.|.|TRBJ2-5|TRBV7-9
CASSPIQETQYF
TGTGCCAGCAGCCCAATACAAGAGACCCAGTACTTC
>.|TRBD2|TRBJ2-3|TRBV10-1
CASSESSGRVEDTDTQYF
TGCGCCAGCAGTGAGTCTAGCGGGAGAGTGGAAGACACAGATACGCAGTATTTT
>.|TRBD2|TRBJ2-1|TRBV5-1
CASRLGGGDNEQFF
TGCGCCAGCCGTTTAGGCGGGGGGGACAATGAGCAGTTCTTC
>.|TRBD1|TRBJ1-4|TRBV12-5
CASGLVERGTGDVEKLFF
TGTGCTAGTGGTTTGGTGGAGAGGGGGACAGGCGACGTTGAAAAACTGTTTTTT
>.|.|TRBJ1-4|TRBV28
CASSQLTKGRGTNEKLFF
TGTGCCAGCAGTCAACTGACAAAAGGTCGCGGAACTAATGAAAAACTGTTTTTT
>.|TRBD2|TRBJ2-7|TRBV9
CASSVGLAGGIPYEQYF
TGTGCCAGCAGCGTCGGACTAGCGGGAGGGATTCCCTACGAGCAGTACTTC
>.|.|TRBJ2-1|TRBV3-1/TRBV3-2
CASSQGDIRNEQFF
TGTGCCAGCAGCCAAGGAGACATACGGAATGAGCAGTTCTTC
>.|TRBD1|TRBJ1-2|TRBV25-1
CASRRGQESYGYTF
TGTGCCAGCAGGCGGGGACAGGAGAGCTATGGCTACACCTTC
>.|.|TRBJ1-2|TRBV29-1
CSVEEGRGEYGYTF
TGCAGCGTTGAAGAGGGAAGGGGCGAATATGGCTACACCTTC
>.|.|TRBJ1-2|TRBV6-5
CASTPGSDSSYGYTF
TGTGCCAGCACCCCGGGGTCGGATTCCTCCTATGGCTACACCTTC
>.|TRBD2|TRBJ2-2|TRBV5-1
CASSPRGASGGMNTGELFF
TGCGCCAGCAGCCCCAGAGGGGCTAGCGGGGGGATGAACACCGGGGAGCTGTTTTTT
>.|.|TRBJ2-5|TRBV19
CASSIVGWGQETQYF
TGTGCCAGTAGTATAGTGGGTTGGGGCCAAGAGACCCAGTACTTC
>.|TRBD2|TRBJ2-3|TRBV30
CAWRGGLWADTQYF
TGTGCCTGGAGGGGAGGGCTATGGGCAGATACGCAGTATTTT
>.|.|TRBJ2-7|TRBV19
CASSLTATAYEQYF
TGTGCCAGTAGTTTGACAGCTACCGCCTACGAGCAGTACTTC
>.|.|TRBJ2-7|TRBV2
CASSKTHTGNEQYF
TGTGCCAGCAGTAAAACCCACACAGGGAACGAGCAGTACTTC
>.|.|TRBJ1-2|TRBV5-1
CASSFLGTGEYGYTF
TGCGCCAGCAGCTTCTTAGGGACGGGAGAATATGGCTACACCTTC
>.|TRBD1|TRBJ1-2|TRBV7-9
CASSLGTGTGNGYTF
TGTGCCAGCAGCTTAGGTACCGGGACAGGGAATGGCTACACCTTC
>.|.|TRBJ2-5|TRBV7-2
CASSLAGAGSKTQYF
TGTGCCAGCAGCTTAGCAGGGGCGGGAAGTAAGACCCAGTACTTC
>.|TRBD1|TRBJ2-2|TRBV2
CASRLQGAKVGELFF
TGTGCCAGCAGGTTACAGGGGGCGAAAGTCGGGGAGCTGTTTTTT
>.|.|TRBJ2-7|TRBV9
CASSVEHSSYEQYF
TGTGCCAGCAGCGTAGAACACAGCTCCTACGAGCAGTACTTC
>.|TRBD2|TRBJ2-2|TRBV28
CASSSGTSGRDDGTGELFF
TGTGCCAGCAGTTCAGGGACTAGCGGGAGGGACGACGGTACCGGGGAGCTGTTTTTT
>once|.|TRBJ1-1|TRBV7-9
CASSSRADSSNTEAFF
TGTGCCAGCAGCTCCCGGGCGGACAGTTCGAACACTGAAGCTTTCTTT
>.|TRBD1|TRBJ2-3|TRBV6-1
CASSGRTGGVTDTQYF
TGTGCCAGCAGTGGGCGGACAGGGGGGGTCACAGATACGCAGTATTTT
>.|TRBD1|TRBJ1-3|TRBV25-1
CASSDPTGTAGNTIYF
TGTGCCAGCAGTGACCCCACCGGGACAGCTGGAAACACCATATATTTT
>.|.|TRBJ1-1|TRBV24-1
CATRSFMNTEAFF
TGTGCCACGAGGTCGTTCATGAACACTGAAGCTTTCTTT
>.|TRBD1|TRBJ1-3|TRBV7-9
CASSRQGAYGNTIYF
TGTGCCAGCAGCCGACAGGGGGCGTACGGAAACACCATATATTTT
>.|.|TRBJ1-2|TRBV6-1
CASLEGTLGYTF
TGTGCCAGCCTCGAGGGGACTCTTGGCTACACCTTC
>once|TRBD2|TRBJ2-1|TRBV3-1/TRBV3-2
CASSPGLHEQFF
TGTGCCAGCAGCCCGGGACTACATGAGCAGTTCTTC
>.|.|TRBJ1-5|TRBV21-1
CASSKSPGNQPQHF
TGTGCCAGCAGCAAGTCCCCAGGTAATCAGCCCCAGCATTTT
>.|.|TRBJ1-2|TRBV25-1
CASSEYRKGLGYGYTF
TGTGCCAGCAGTGAATATCGGAAGGGGCTCGGCTATGGCTACACCTTC
>.|.|TRBJ2-7|TRBV10-2
CASSVAAYEQYF
TGCGCCAGCAGCGTAGCAGCCTACGAGCAGTACTTC
>once|.|TRBJ1-2|TRBV6-1
CASSDVGTYGYTF
TGTGCCAGCAGTGACGTTGGTACCTATGGCTACACCTTC
>once|.|TRBJ2-7|TRBV2
CASSGLQGNYEQYF
TGTGCCAGCAGTGGACTACAGGGAAACTACGAGCAGTACTTC
>.|.|TRBJ2-7|TRBV19
CASSIRGRIEQYF
TGTGCCAGTAGTATTCGGGGGCGGATAGAGCAGTACTTC
>.|TRBD2|TRBJ2-7|TRBV6-2/TRBV6-3
CASSYLAGIYEQYF
TGTGCCAGCAGTTATCTAGCGGGGATCTACGAGCAGTACTTC
>.|TRBD2|TRBJ2-1|TRBV2
CASSEGLAGGYNEQFF
TGTGCCAGCAGTGAAGGGCTAGCGGGGGGCTACAATGAGCAGTTCTTC
>.|.|TRBJ1-1|TRBV4-1
CASSQDPGEVPRRTEAFF
TGCGCCAGCAGCCAAGATCCGGGGGAGGTCCCTCGCCGGACTGAAGCTTTCTTT